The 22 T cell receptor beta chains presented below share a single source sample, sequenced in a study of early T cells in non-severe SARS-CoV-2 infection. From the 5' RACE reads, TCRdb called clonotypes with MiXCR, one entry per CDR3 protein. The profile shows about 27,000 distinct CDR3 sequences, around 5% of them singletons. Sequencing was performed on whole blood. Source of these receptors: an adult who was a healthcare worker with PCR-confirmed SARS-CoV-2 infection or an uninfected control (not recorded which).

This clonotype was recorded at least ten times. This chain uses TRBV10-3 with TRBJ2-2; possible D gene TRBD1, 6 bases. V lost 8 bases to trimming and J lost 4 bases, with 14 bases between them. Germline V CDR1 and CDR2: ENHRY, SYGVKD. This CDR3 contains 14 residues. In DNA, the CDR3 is TGTGCCATCGGAATAAGGGGGATCACCGGGGAGCTGTTTTTT. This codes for CAIGIRGITGELFF.

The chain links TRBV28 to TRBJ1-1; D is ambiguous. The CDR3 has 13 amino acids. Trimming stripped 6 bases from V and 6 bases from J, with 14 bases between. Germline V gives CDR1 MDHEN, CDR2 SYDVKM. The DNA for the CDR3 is TGTGCCAGCAGCCCGAAGGGTCTAGCTGAAGCTTTCTTT. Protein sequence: CASSPKGLAEAFF.

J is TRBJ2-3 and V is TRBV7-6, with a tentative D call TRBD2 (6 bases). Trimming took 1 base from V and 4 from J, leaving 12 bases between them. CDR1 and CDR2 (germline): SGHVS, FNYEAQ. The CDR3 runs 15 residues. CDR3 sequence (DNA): TGTGCCAGCAGCTTAGGAGGAGGGTCCCCAGATACGCAGTATTTT. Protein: CASSLGGGSPDTQYF.

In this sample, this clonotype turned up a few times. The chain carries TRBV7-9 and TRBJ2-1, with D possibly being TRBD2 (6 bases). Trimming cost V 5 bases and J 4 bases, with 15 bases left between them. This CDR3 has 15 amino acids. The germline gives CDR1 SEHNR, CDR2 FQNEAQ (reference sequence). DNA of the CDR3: TGTGCCAGCAGCAGCGGGCCCCCTAGTTACAATGAGCAGTTCTTC. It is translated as CASSSGPPSYNEQFF. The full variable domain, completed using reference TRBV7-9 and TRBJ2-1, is DTGVSQNPRHKITKRGQNVTFRCDPISEHNRLYWYRQTLGQGPEFLTYFQNEAQLEKSRLLSDRFSAERPKGSFSTLEIQRTEQGDSAMYLCASSSGPPSYNEQFFGPGTRLTVL.

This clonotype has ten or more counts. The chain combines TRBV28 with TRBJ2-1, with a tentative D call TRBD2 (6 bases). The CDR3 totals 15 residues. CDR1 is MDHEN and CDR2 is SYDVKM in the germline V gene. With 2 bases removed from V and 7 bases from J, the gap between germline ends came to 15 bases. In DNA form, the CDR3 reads TGTGCCAGCAGTTTAGGCGGGACGCGAGAAAATGAGCAGTTCTTC. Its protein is CASSLGGTRENEQFF.

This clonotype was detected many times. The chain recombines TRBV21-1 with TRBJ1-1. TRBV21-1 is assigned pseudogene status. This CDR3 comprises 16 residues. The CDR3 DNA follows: TGTGCCAGCAGCAAAGATCCAGTAAGTGTGAACACTGAAGCTTTCTTT. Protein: CASSKDPVSVNTEAFF.

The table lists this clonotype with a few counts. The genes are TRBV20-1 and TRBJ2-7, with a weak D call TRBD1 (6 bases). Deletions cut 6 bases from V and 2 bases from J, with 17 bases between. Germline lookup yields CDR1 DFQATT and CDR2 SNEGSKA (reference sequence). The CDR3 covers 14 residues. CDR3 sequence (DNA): TGCAGTGCCCTACGGGACACCGAGGCCTACGAGCAGTACTTC. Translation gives CSALRDTEAYEQYF.

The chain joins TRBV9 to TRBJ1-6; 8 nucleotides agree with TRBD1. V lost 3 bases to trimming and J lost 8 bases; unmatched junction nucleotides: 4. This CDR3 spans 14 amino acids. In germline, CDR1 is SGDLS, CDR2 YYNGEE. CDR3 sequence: CASSAGQGDSPLHF. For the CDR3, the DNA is TGTGCCAGCAGCGCAGGACAGGGCGATTCACCCCTCCACTTT.

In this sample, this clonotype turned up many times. CDR3 in DNA: TGTGCCAGCAGCCCCGGGACGGTGATCGACGAGCAGTACTTC. Amino acid sequence: CASSPGTVIDEQYF. The J gene is TRBJ2-7, the V gene TRBV7-8, with D perhaps being TRBD1 or TRBD2 (5 bases each). Trimming shortened V by 5 bases and J by 5 bases, and 16 bases separated the two germline ends. This CDR3 is built from 14 residues. The germline V gene has CDR1 SGHVS and CDR2 FQNEAQ.

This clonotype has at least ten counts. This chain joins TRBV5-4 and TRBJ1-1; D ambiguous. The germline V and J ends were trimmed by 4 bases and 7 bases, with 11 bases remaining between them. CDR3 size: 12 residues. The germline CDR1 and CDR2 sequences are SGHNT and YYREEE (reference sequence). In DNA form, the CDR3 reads TGTGCCAGCAGCGGCGATCTCCTTGAAGCTTTCTTT. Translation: CASSGDLLEAFF.

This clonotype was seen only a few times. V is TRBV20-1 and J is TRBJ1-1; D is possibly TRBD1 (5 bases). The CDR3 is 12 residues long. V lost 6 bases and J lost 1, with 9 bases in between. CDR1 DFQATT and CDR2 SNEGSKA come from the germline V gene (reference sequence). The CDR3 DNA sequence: TGCAGTGCCCGTACAGGGAACACTGAAGCTTTCTTT. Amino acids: CSARTGNTEAFF.

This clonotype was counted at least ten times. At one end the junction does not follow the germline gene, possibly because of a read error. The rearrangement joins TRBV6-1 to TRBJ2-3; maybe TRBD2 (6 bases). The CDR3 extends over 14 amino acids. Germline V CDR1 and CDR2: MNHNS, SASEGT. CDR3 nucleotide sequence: TGTGCCACCAAGACTAGTATTGGCACAGACACGCAGTATTTT. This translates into CATKTSIGTDTQYF.

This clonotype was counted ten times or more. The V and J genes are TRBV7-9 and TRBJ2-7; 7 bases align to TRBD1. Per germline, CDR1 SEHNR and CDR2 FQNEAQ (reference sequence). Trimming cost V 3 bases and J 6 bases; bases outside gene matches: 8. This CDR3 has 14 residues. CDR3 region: CASSLGQLPTEQYF. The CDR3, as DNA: TGTGCCAGCAGCTTGGGACAGCTACCGACCGAGCAGTACTTC.

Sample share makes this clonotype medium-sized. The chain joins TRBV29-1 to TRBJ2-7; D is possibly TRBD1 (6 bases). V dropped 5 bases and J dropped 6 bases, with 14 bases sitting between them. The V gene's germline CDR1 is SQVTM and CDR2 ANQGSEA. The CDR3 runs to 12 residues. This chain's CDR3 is CSVLLDRREQYF. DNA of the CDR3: TGCAGCGTTCTACTCGACAGGCGCGAGCAGTACTTC.

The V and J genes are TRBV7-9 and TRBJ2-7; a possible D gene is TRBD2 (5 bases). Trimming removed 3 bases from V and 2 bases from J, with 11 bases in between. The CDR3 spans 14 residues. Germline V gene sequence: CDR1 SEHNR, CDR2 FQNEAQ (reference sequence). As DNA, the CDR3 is TGTGCCAGCAGCTTCCCCGACTATACCTACGAGCAGTACTTC. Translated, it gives CASSFPDYTYEQYF.

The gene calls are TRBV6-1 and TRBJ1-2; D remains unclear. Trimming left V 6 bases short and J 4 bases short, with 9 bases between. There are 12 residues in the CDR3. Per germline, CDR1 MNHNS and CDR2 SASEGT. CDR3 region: CASREDGYGYTF. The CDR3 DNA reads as TGTGCCAGCAGGGAGGACGGCTATGGCTACACCTTC.

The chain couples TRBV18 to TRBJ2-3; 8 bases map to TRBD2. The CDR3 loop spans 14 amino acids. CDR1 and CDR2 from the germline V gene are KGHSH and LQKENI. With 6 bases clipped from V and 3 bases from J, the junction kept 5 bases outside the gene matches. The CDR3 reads CASSGSGGTDTQYF. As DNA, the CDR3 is TGTGCCAGCTCCGGAAGCGGGGGAACAGATACGCAGTATTTT. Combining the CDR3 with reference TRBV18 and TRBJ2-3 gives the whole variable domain NAGVMQNPRHLVRRRGQEARLRCSPMKGHSHVYWYRQLPEEGLKFMVYLQKENIIDESGMPKERFSAEFPKEGPSILRIQQVVRGDSAAYFCASSGSGGTDTQYFGPGTRLTVL.

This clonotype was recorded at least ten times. The CDR3 is CASSPGGTRGANVLTF. The CDR3 DNA reads as TGTGCCAGCAGTCCTGGAGGGACACGCGGGGCCAACGTCCTGACTTTC. This sequence joins TRBV12-3 or TRBV12-4 and TRBJ2-6; D may match TRBD1 or TRBD2 (6 bases each). CDR3 length: 16 amino acids. Trimming took 5 bases from V and 4 from J, leaving 15 bases between them.

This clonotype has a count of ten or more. CDR3 residues: CASQTGPYSGNTIYF. The CDR3 DNA reads as TGTGCCAGCCAGACAGGGCCCTACTCTGGAAACACCATATATTTT. V gene TRBV19 combines with J gene TRBJ1-3; 7 positions match TRBD1. The CDR3 is 15 residues long. Germline-derived CDR1 and CDR2 are LNHDA and SQIVND (reference sequence). Unmatched junction bases numbered 8, after V lost 9 bases and J lost 0 bases.

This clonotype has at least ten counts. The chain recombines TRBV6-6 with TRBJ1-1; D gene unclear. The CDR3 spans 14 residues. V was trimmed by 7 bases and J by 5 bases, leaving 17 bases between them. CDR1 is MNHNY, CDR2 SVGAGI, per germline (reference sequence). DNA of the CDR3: TGTGCCAGCACCCGTTTCGAGTCGAATACTGAAGCTTTCTTT. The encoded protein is CASTRFESNTEAFF.

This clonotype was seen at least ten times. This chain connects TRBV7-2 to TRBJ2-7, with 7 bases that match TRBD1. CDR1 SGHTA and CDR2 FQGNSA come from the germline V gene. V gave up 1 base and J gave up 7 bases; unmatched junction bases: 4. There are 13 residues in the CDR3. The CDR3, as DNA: TGTGCCAGCAGCTTAGACAGGGGTGAAGAGCAGTACTTC. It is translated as CASSLDRGEEQYF.

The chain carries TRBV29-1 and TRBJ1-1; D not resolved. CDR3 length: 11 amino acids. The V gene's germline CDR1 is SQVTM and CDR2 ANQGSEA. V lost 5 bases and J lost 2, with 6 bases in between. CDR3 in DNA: TGCAGCGTTCCATCTAACACTGAAGCTTTCTTT. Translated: CSVPSNTEAFF.